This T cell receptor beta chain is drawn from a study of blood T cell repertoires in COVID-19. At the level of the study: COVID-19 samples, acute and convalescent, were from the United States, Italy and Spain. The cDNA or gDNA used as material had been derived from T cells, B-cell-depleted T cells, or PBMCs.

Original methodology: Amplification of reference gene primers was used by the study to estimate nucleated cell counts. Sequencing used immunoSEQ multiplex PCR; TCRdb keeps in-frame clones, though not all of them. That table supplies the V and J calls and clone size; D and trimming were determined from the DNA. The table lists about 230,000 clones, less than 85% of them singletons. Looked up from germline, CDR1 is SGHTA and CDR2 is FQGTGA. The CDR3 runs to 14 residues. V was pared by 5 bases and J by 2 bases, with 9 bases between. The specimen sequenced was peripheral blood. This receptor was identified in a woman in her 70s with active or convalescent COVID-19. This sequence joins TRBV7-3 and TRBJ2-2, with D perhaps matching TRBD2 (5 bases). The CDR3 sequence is CASSPDYNTGELFF. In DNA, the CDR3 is TGTGCCAGCAGCCCTGACTACAACACCGGGGAGCTGTTTTTT.